The text below deals with one T cell receptor (beta chain). The target antigen is unknown. Clones were read by immunoSEQ multiplex PCR, and TCRdb kept only the in-frame ones, dropping some. The table records some 20,000 clones, roughly 65% of them present only once. This sample was included in a study of Tregs in tolerant kidney transplant recipients. Overall study: CD4+CD25+CD127- cells came from approximately three-day belatacept mixed lymphocyte reactions, some with roughly 5-day graft donor restimulation. Antibodies separated recipient from donor cells.

The material sequenced was Tregs from blood cultured with allogeneic cells. This TCR was sampled from a human donor in good health.

The CDR3 sequence: CASSLLGGRDYGYTF. CDR3 sequence (DNA): TGTGCCAGCAGCTTGCTTGGGGGGCGGGACTATGGCTACACCTTC. This chain links TRBV5-6 with TRBJ1-2; weak D call: TRBD1 (6 bases). In germline, CDR1 is SGHDT, CDR2 YYEEEE. V gave up 1 base and J gave up 3 bases, with 13 bases separating them. The CDR3 covers 15 residues. Based on the CDR3 plus reference TRBV5-6 and TRBJ1-2, the full variable domain is DAGVTQSPTHLIKTRGQQVTLRCSPKSGHDTVSWYQQALGQGPQFIFQYYEEEERQRGNFPDRFSGHQFPNYSSELNVNALLLGDSALYLCASSLLGGRDYGYTFGSGTRLTVV.